This T cell receptor (beta chain) was sequenced for a study of lymphopenia after photon versus proton radiotherapy. Libraries were prepared by immunoSEQ multiplex PCR; TCRdb keeps only in-frame clonotypes and omits some of them. Here the sample spans 150,000 to 200,000 clones, about nine tenths being singletons. On this clone itself: The antigen remains unidentified.

Study-wide findings and caveats: Larger post-nadir TCR diversity loss correlated inversely with survival in deceased patients. Proton therapy kept repertoires fairly stable, unlike photons, which gained effector/memory cells.

The germline V gene encodes CDR1 MGHRA and CDR2 YSYEKL. The CDR3 is made up of 16 amino acids. The V gene lost 0 bases and the J gene lost 5 bases, with 13 bases spanning the gap. The input for sequencing was peripheral blood, taken from a patient treated with photon-based radiotherapy. This receptor was identified in a man in his fifties or sixties with gastric cancer. V and J are TRBV4-1 and TRBJ1-4; the D gene is possibly TRBD1 (6 bases). CDR3 nucleotide sequence: TGCGCCAGCAGCCAAGATCCGGGGCAGGGGAATGAAAAACTGTTTTTT. Protein sequence: CASSQDPGQGNEKLFF.